These 18 T cell receptor beta chains originate from one sample sequenced in a study of cytomegalovirus exposure and HLA in healthy donors. With 60 Vbeta and 13 Jbeta primers, the PCR was carried out. Produced via immunoSEQ multiplex PCR; TCRdb's table is partial and in-frame only. In the table there are about 120,000 clones, around 84% of which are singletons. The sample consisted of PBMCs. These receptors all come from a woman between 25 and 40 years old in good health and CMV-seronegative.

In its sample, this clone was seen a few times. The chain uses TRBV6-6 and TRBJ1-4; 8 positions match TRBD1. Germline loops: CDR1 MNHNY, CDR2 SVGAGI (reference sequence). The J segment lost 5 bases and the V segment lost 2 bases, leaving 1 base of the junction unmatched. The CDR3 covers 14 residues. Written as DNA, the CDR3 is TGTGCCAGCAGTTACGGGACAGGAAATGAAAAACTGTTTTTT. Amino acid sequence: CASSYGTGNEKLFF.

Details on this clone: This sample includes further DNA sequences coding for the same CDR3. The V gene is TRBV9, the J gene TRBJ2-7, with no clear D. The CDR3 is 14 residues long. Germline assignment: CDR1 SGDLS and CDR2 YYNGEE. V lost 0 bases and J lost 2, with 9 bases in between. As DNA, the CDR3 is TGTGCCAGCAGCGTAGCTGGCGGCACCTACGAGCAGTACTTC. It translates to CASSVAGGTYEQYF.

The table lists this clone with many counts. This chain connects TRBV2 to TRBJ1-3; possibly TRBD1 for D (6 bases). The CDR3 spans 14 residues. Trimming pared 5 bases from V and 3 bases from J, leaving 11 bases between. Germline V gene data show CDR1 as SNHLY and CDR2 as FYNNEI. The CDR3 DNA reads as TGTGCCAGCAGTCCCACAGGGTTTGGAAACACCATATATTTT. Its translation is CASSPTGFGNTIYF.

The J gene is TRBJ1-1, the V gene TRBV6-1, with TRBD1 identical over 11 bases. Germline lookup yields CDR1 MNHNS and CDR2 SASEGT. The CDR3 runs to 13 residues. V shed 6 bases and J 11 bases; nucleotides not matched to a gene: 8. The CDR3 bases are TGTGCCAGCAGCCGTGGACAGGGGGCCAAGGCTTTCTTT. As protein: CASSRGQGAKAFF.

The chain has TRBV29-1 and TRBJ2-7; 7 nucleotides align to TRBD2. The V segment lost 7 bases and the J segment 0 bases; nucleotides outside the gene matches: 9. The CDR3 extends over 14 amino acids. Germline V gene lookup returns CDR1 SQVTM and CDR2 ANQGSEA. This chain's CDR3 is CSALGGVYSYEQYF. The DNA of the CDR3 is TGCAGCGCGCTGGGGGGGGTTTACTCCTACGAGCAGTACTTC.

V and J are TRBV7-9 and TRBJ2-7; 11 positions agree with TRBD1. Germline CDR1 and CDR2: SEHNR and FQNEAQ (reference sequence). This CDR3 is built from 18 residues. V shed 0 bases, J shed 0 bases, and the junction held 7 bases outside the gene matches. The CDR3 bases are TGTGCCAGCAGCTTAGCAGGTTTTGGGACAGGGGGCTCCTACGAGCAGTACTTC. Its protein is CASSLAGFGTGGSYEQYF.

This clone turned up a few times. The rearrangement uses TRBV19 and TRBJ2-1, with TRBD2 matching over 13 bases. The CDR3 has 15 amino acids. V shed 5 bases, J shed 8 bases, and the junction held 6 bases outside the gene matches. CDR1 is LNHDA, CDR2 SQIVND, per germline (reference sequence). The CDR3 region has the DNA TGTGCCAGTAGTTCCGGGACTAGCGGGAAATATGAGCAGTTCTTC. Translation: CASSSGTSGKYEQFF.

J is TRBJ1-3 and V is TRBV7-2, with D possibly matching TRBD1 (5 bases). Trimming took off 5 bases at V and 3 bases at J, with 11 bases between the two ends. Germline CDR1 is SGHTA and CDR2 is FQGNSA. This CDR3 has 14 amino acids. The CDR3 protein is CASSQWGGGNTIYF. The CDR3 bases are TGTGCCAGCAGCCAGTGGGGGGGTGGAAACACCATATATTTT.

V usage is TRBV2 and J usage is TRBJ1-2; tentatively, D is TRBD1 (5 bases). The CDR3 contains 12 residues. Germline CDR1 and CDR2: SNHLY and FYNNEI. V lost 6 bases and J lost 8, with 13 bases in between. CDR3 amino acids: CASRGDGRGYTF. CDR3 nucleotide sequence: TGTGCCAGCAGGGGGGACGGGAGGGGCTACACCTTC.

The V call is TRBV28, the J call TRBJ2-4; 16 bases align to TRBD2. Trimming took 6 bases from V and 3 from J; bases not matched to a gene: 8. Germline V gives CDR1 MDHEN, CDR2 SYDVKM. The CDR3 contains 18 residues. CDR3 residues: CASRGLAGGTRGKNIQYF. As DNA, the CDR3 is TGTGCCAGCAGGGGACTAGCGGGGGGGACGAGGGGCAAAAACATTCAGTACTTC.

The chain's CDR3 is CASSQDWVGRGAGSAGQETQYF. The CDR3 DNA reads as TGCGCCAGCAGCCAAGATTGGGTAGGGCGGGGAGCGGGGAGTGCCGGCCAAGAGACCCAGTACTTC. The J gene is TRBJ2-5, the V gene TRBV4-3, with TRBD2 matching over 7 bases. Trimming removed 0 bases from V and 1 base from J; junction bases left unmatched: 23. The germline CDR1 and CDR2 sequences are LGHNA and YSLEER. This CDR3 has 22 residues.

The chain recombines TRBV28 with TRBJ2-5; D is ambiguous. Germline values: CDR1 MDHEN, CDR2 SYDVKM. The CDR3 totals 11 residues. The V end lost 3 bases, the J end lost 5 bases, and 4 bases lay between the germline ends. For the CDR3, the DNA is TGTGCCAGCAGTTTGAGGGAGACCCAGTACTTC. It translates to CASSLRETQYF. The full variable domain, in which reference TRBV28 and TRBJ2-5 provide the parts outside the CDR3, is DVKVTQSSRYLVKRTGEKVFLECVQDMDHENMFWYRQDPGLGLRLIYFSYDVKMKEKGDIPEGYSVSREKKERFSLILESASTNQTSMYLCASSLRETQYFGPGTRLLVL.

The chain links TRBV27 to TRBJ1-1; D remains ambiguous. CDR3 length equals 14 residues. Germline CDR1 and CDR2: MNHEY and SMNVEV (reference sequence). Trimming took off 6 bases at V and 6 bases at J, with 17 bases between the two ends. The CDR3 coding sequence is TGTGCCAGCAGCCCCCGGACTCTTAACGCTGAAGCTTTCTTT. Protein product: CASSPRTLNAEAFF.

This sequence joins TRBV5-1 and TRBJ1-1; TRBD1 is a possible D gene (5 bases). V was trimmed by 4 bases and J by 0 bases, leaving 10 bases between them. CDR1 is SGHRS and CDR2 is YFSETQ in the germline V gene. The CDR3 extends over 14 amino acids. CDR3 in amino acids: CASSPSTVNTEAFF. The DNA for the CDR3 is TGCGCCAGCAGCCCCTCGACAGTGAACACTGAAGCTTTCTTT.

The V call is TRBV28, the J call TRBJ1-4; possibly TRBD1 for D (5 bases). The CDR3 extends over 16 amino acids. The germline V gene encodes CDR1 MDHEN and CDR2 SYDVKM. Trimming took 3 bases from V and 0 from J, leaving 11 bases between them. In nucleotides, the CDR3 is TGTGCCAGCAGTTTGCTCTTAGGGGCAACTAATGAAAAACTGTTTTTT. The encoded protein is CASSLLLGATNEKLFF.

The CDR3 sequence: CASSVWLNTEAFF. The CDR3 region has the DNA TGTGCCAGCAGCGTATGGCTGAACACTGAAGCTTTCTTT. The chain employs TRBV9 and TRBJ1-1; D is unresolved. Trimming removed 1 base from V and 0 bases from J, with 4 bases in between. The length of the CDR3 is 13 residues. CDR1 SGDLS and CDR2 YYNGEE come from the germline V gene.

The chain combines TRBV4-3 with TRBJ1-2; TRBD1 matches 8 bases. Per germline, CDR1 LGHNA and CDR2 YSLEER. There are 16 residues in the CDR3. The ends lost 0 bases at V and 7 bases at J; junction bases unmatched: 10. Written as DNA, the CDR3 is TGCGCCAGCAGCCAAGATGTCCAGGACAGGGTGCCTGGCTACACCTTC. This encodes CASSQDVQDRVPGYTF.

The chain recombines TRBV7-9 with TRBJ2-5, with D possibly being TRBD1 (5 bases). Between the trimmed V and J ends, which lost 6 bases and 3 bases, there was a span of 14 bases. Germline V gene data show CDR1 as SEHNR and CDR2 as FQNEAQ (reference sequence). CDR3 length equals 14 residues. CDR3 loop: CASSSVETEETQYF. CDR3 bases: TGTGCCAGCAGTTCGGTAGAGACAGAAGAGACCCAGTACTTC. Complete variable domain (other parts from reference TRBV7-9 and TRBJ2-5): DTGVSQNPRHKITKRGQNVTFRCDPISEHNRLYWYRQTLGQGPEFLTYFQNEAQLEKSRLLSDRFSAERPKGSFSTLEIQRTEQGDSAMYLCASSSVETEETQYFGPGTRLLVL.